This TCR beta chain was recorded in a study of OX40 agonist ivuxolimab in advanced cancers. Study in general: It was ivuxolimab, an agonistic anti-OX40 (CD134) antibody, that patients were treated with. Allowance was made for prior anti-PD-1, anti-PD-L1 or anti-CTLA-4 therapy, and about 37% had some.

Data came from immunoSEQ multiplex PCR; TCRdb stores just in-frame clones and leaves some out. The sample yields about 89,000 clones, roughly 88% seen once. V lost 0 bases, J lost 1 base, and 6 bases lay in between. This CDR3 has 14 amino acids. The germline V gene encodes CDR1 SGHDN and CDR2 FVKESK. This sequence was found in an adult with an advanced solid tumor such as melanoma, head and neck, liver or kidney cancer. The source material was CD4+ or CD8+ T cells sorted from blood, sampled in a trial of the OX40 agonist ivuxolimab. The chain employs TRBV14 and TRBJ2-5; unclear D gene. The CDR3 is CASSQDLFQETQYF. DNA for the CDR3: TGTGCCAGCAGCCAAGATCTTTTCCAAGAGACCCAGTACTTC.